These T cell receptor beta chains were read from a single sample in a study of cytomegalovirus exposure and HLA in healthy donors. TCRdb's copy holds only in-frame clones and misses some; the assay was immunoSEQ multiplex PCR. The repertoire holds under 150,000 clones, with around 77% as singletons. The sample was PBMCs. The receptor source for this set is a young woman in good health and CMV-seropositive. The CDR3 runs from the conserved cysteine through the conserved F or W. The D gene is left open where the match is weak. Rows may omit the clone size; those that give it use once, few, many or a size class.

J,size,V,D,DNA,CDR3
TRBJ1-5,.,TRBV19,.,TGTGCCAGTAGTAGTTTCAGGGTGACGGCAGAGCCCCAGCATTTT,CASSSFRVTAEPQHF
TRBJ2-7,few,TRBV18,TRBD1,TGTGCCAGCTCACCTACCTCGTCGGGACAGGACTCCTACGAGCAGTACTTC,CASSPTSSGQDSYEQYF
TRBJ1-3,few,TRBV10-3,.,TGTGCCATCAGTGATACAGGGAAAGGTGGAAACACCATATATTTT,CAISDTGKGGNTIYF
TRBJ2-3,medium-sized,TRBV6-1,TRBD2,TGTGCCAGCAGTGAAGGGACTAGCGGGAGACAGGATACGCAGTATTTT,CASSEGTSGRQDTQYF
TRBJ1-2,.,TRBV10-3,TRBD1,TGTGCCATCAGGGGGACAGGGGACTATGGCTACACCTTC,CAIRGTGDYGYTF
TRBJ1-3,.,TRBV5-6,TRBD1,TGTGCCAGCAGCTTGTGGCTGGGACAGAGCTCTGGAAACACCATATATTTT,CASSLWLGQSSGNTIYF
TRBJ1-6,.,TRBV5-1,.,TGCGCCAGCAGCTTGTTGAGGGCGGATAATTCACCCCTCCACTTT,CASSLLRADNSPLHF
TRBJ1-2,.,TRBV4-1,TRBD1,TGCGCCAGCAGCCACCAACAGGGGGCTAAAGGCTACACCTTC,CASSHQQGAKGYTF
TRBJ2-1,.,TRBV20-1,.,TGCAGTGCTATTAGCATATCCGAGCAGTTCTTC,CSAISISEQFF
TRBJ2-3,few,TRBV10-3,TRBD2,TGTGCCATCAGTGAAATCGGACTAGCGGGAGCAATAGATACGCAGTATTTT,CAISEIGLAGAIDTQYF
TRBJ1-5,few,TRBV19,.,TGTGCCAGTAGTCCCTTGACAGCTCCCGAGCCCCAGCATTTT,CASSPLTAPEPQHF
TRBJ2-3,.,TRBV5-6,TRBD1,TGTGCCAGCAGCTTGGGTCCCCCACTAACAGGGGCTCGTACAGATACGCAGTATTTT,CASSLGPPLTGARTDTQYF
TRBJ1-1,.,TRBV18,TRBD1,TGTGCCAGCTCTCGACAGGGGGTGGGGACCGAAGCTTTCTTT,CASSRQGVGTEAFF
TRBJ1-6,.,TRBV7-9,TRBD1,TGTGCCAGCAGCATGACAGGGGGCCAGAATTCACCCCTCCACTTT,CASSMTGGQNSPLHF
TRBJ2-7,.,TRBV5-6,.,TGTGCCAGCAGCTTGCAATACGCCGGCTCCTACGAGCAGTACTTC,CASSLQYAGSYEQYF
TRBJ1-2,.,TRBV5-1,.,TGCGCCAGCAGCTATCGACAGAGTTGGAACTATGGCTACACCTTC,CASSYRQSWNYGYTF
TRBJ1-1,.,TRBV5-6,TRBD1,TGTGCCAGCAGGTACCGGGACAGGGGCTCTGAAGCTTTCTTT,CASRYRDRGSEAFF
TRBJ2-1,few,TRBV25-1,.,TGTGCCAGCAGACGAGGGACATACAATGAGCAGTTCTTC,CASRRGTYNEQFF
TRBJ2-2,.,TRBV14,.,TGTGCCAGCAGCGAGGGCCTCCTAGGGGAGCTGTTTTTT,CASSEGLLGELFF
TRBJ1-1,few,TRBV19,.,TGTGCCAGTAGTCATGGACAAACGAACACTGAAGCTTTCTTT,CASSHGQTNTEAFF
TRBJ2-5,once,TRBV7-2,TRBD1,TGTGCCAGCAGCTCGGACAGGAAAGAGACCCAGTACTTC,CASSSDRKETQYF
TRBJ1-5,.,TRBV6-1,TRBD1,TGTGCCAGCCGGGAAAGGGGGCTCGGCAATCAGCCCCAGCATTTT,CASRERGLGNQPQHF
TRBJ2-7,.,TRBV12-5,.,TGTGCTAGTGGTTTGCGCAGGGACGAGCAGTACTTC,CASGLRRDEQYF
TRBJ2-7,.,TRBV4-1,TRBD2,TGCGCCAGCAGCCCCGAAGGGACTAGAACCTACGAGCAGTACTTC,CASSPEGTRTYEQYF
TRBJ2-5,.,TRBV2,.,TGTGCCAGCACGGACGGAGAGCGGGAGACCCAGTACTTC,CASTDGERETQYF
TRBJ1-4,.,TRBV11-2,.,TGTGCCAGCAGCTTAGGCGTTTCAACTAATGAAAAACTGTTTTTT,CASSLGVSTNEKLFF
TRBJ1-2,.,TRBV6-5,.,TGTGCCAGCAGTTCGTCCGGGACACCGCACCTCTTC,CASSSSGTPHLF
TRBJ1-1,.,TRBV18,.,TGTGCCAGCTCACTTACGTTTCGGGACACTGAAGCTTTCTTT,CASSLTFRDTEAFF
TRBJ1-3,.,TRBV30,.,TGTGCCTGGAGTGTACTTCCAAACACCATATATTTT,CAWSVLPNTIYF
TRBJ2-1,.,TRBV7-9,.,TGTGCCAGCAGGACTCCGGGGGGCCGAAACAATGAGCAGTTCTTC,CASRTPGGRNNEQFF
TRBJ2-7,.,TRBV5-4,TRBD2,TGTGCCAGCAGCTCGGGACTAGCGGACCCCTACGAGCAGTACTTC,CASSSGLADPYEQYF
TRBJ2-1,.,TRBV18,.,TGTGCCAGCTCCTACCTCAATGAGCAGTTCTTC,CASSYLNEQFF
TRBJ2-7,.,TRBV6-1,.,TGTGCCAGCAAGGTGAGGGAGATCACCTACGAGCAGTACTTC,CASKVREITYEQYF
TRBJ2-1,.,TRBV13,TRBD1,TGTGCCAGCAGCCCGGGACAGGGTGGATATGAGCAGTTCTTC,CASSPGQGGYEQFF
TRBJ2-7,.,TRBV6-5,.,TGTGCCAGCAGTTACAGCTCGGGGGCCTACGAGCAGTACTTC,CASSYSSGAYEQYF
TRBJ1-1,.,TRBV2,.,TGTGCCAGCAGTGAGGGCGTTCGGATTGAAGCTTTCTTT,CASSEGVRIEAFF
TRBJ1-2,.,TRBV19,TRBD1,TGTGCCAGTAGTATACTCGAGACAGGGTATGGCTACACCTTC,CASSILETGYGYTF
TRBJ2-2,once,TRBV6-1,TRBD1,TGTGCCAGCAGTGGCAGGGGGCCCGGGGAGCTGTTTTTT,CASSGRGPGELFF
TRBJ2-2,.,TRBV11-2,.,TGTGCCAGCAGCTTCCTTAGCAATCCCGGGGAGCTGTTTTTT,CASSFLSNPGELFF
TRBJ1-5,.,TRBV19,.,TGTGCCAGTAGTATAGGGAGCGGACAGATAAGCAATCAGCCCCAGCATTTT,CASSIGSGQISNQPQHF
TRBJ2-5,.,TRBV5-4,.,TGTGCCAGCTGTCAACGGGGAGCGGAGACCCAGTACTTC,CASCQRGAETQYF
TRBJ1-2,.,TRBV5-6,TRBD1,TGTGCCAGCAGCCCGACAGGGTCTGGCTACACCTTC,CASSPTGSGYTF
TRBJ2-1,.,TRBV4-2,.,TGTGCCAGCAGCCAAGAATTTGCGGGACTGAGCCGGGTCAATGAGCAGTTCTTC,CASSQEFAGLSRVNEQFF
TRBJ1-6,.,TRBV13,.,TGTGCCAGCAGCCCAGGAGGGAGGGGCACCCTCCACTTT,CASSPGGRGTLHF
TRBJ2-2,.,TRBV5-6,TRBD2,TGTGCCAGCAGCTTGGAACTAGCGAGATACACCGGGGAGCTGTTTTTT,CASSLELARYTGELFF
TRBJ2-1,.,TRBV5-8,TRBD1,TGTGCCAGCAGCTACGACCCACAGGGGTACAATGAGCAGTTCTTC,CASSYDPQGYNEQFF
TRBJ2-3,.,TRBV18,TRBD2,TGTGCCAGCTCACCAGGACGACTAGCCTTCACAGATACGCAGTATTTT,CASSPGRLAFTDTQYF
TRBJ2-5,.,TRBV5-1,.,TGCGCCAGCAGCCCACGACAGCTACAAGAGACCCAGTACTTC,CASSPRQLQETQYF
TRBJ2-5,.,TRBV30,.,TGTGCCTGGAGTCATGGCTACCAAGAGACCCAGTACTTC,CAWSHGYQETQYF
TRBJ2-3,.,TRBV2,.,TGTGCCAGCACCATACAACTAGCAGATACGCAGTATTTT,CASTIQLADTQYF
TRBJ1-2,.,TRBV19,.,TGTGCCAGTAGTGTCGACACAGCCAGGAGGGGAGGCTACACCTTC,CASSVDTARRGGYTF
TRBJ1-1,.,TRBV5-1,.,TGCGCCAGCAGCTGGATGACCACGGGGAACACTGAAGCTTTCTTT,CASSWMTTGNTEAFF
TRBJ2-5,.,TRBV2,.,TGTGCCAGCCCTGGCGCTAGATTGGAGACCCAGTACTTC,CASPGARLETQYF
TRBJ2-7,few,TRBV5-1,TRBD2,TGCGCCAGCAGCTCCACGACGACTAGCGGGAACTACGAGCAGTACTTC,CASSSTTTSGNYEQYF